A selection of T cell receptor beta chains follows, all from one sample in a study of blood T cells in healthy people across ages. TCRdb analysed the 5' RACE reads with MiXCR anew, one entry per CDR3 protein. The sample lists fewer than 900,000 distinct CDR3 sequences, around 49% seen once, with under 35% in the top ten. Sample: blood. Receptors were obtained from a woman aged 60 to 75 in good health. Each CDR3 is given with its conserved first and last residue. A D gene is named only where the DNA matches it firmly. Clone sizes are given selectively: once, few, many, or a class where the clone is expanded.

J gene | D gene | clone size | V gene | CDR3 protein | CDR3 DNA
TRBJ2-1 | TRBD1 | - | TRBV7-2 | CAGSGGFYNEQFF | TGTGCCGGCTCAGGGGGCTTCTACAATGAGCAGTTCTTC
TRBJ2-7 | - | - | TRBV20-1 | CSARAFGSEFEQYF | TGCAGTGCTAGGGCCTTTGGGAGTGAGTTCGAGCAGTACTTC
TRBJ1-2 | TRBD1 | - | TRBV6-1 | CASSDTRDRGPNYGYTF | TGTGCCAGCAGTGACACCCGAGACAGGGGGCCTAACTATGGCTACACCTTC
TRBJ2-1 | TRBD2 | - | TRBV4-3 | CASSQEAGSSYNEQFF | TGCGCCAGCAGCCAGGAAGCGGGGAGCTCCTACAATGAGCAGTTCTTC
TRBJ2-1 | - | - | TRBV5-1 | CASSLSQGYNEQFF | TGCGCCAGCAGCTTGTCCCAGGGGTACAATGAGCAGTTCTTC
TRBJ2-2 | - | few | TRBV4-2 | CASSQEGGHTGELFF | TGTGCCAGCAGCCAAGAAGGCGGGCACACCGGGGAGCTGTTTTTT
TRBJ2-1 | - | - | TRBV5-1 | CASSLLSGEYNEQFF | TGCGCCAGCAGCTTGCTGTCGGGCGAATACAATGAGCAGTTCTTC
TRBJ2-1 | TRBD2 | - | TRBV5-1 | CASSLSLLAGDNEQFF | TGCGCCAGCAGCTTGAGTCTCCTAGCGGGAGACAATGAGCAGTTCTTC
TRBJ1-1 | TRBD1 | - | TRBV5-1 | CASSFWTGTGMNTEAFF | TGCGCCAGCAGCTTTTGGACAGGGACTGGAATGAACACTGAAGCTTTCTTT
TRBJ2-3 | TRBD1 | - | TRBV28 | CASTAGGAGTDTQYF | TGTGCCAGCACCGCAGGGGGAGCGGGCACAGATACGCAGTATTTT
TRBJ1-1 | - | - | TRBV5-1 | CASSWGAGANTEAFF | TGCGCCAGCAGCTGGGGGGCAGGGGCTAACACTGAAGCTTTCTTT
TRBJ2-7 | - | few | TRBV6-2/TRBV6-3 | CASRDRWDTNSYEQYF | TGTGCCAGCAGGGACCGTTGGGACACCAACTCCTACGAGCAGTACTTC
TRBJ2-1 | - | few | TRBV7-9 | CASSLDPHRSSYNEQFF | TGTGCCAGCAGCTTAGATCCCCACAGGTCCTCCTACAATGAGCAGTTCTTC
TRBJ2-3 | - | - | TRBV12-5 | CASGSPGLASTDTQYF | TGTGCTAGTGGGTCGCCCGGGCTAGCGAGCACAGATACGCAGTATTTT
TRBJ2-7 | - | - | TRBV5-1 | CASSLGAPLGYEQYF | TGCGCCAGCAGCTTGGGTGCTCCCTTAGGGTACGAGCAGTACTTC
TRBJ1-1 | TRBD1 | once | TRBV10-3 | CAIRAGGTGISEAFF | TGTGCCATCAGAGCCGGCGGGACAGGGATTTCTGAAGCTTTCTTT
TRBJ2-6 | - | few | TRBV28 | CASIQSSGANVLTF | TGTGCCAGCATTCAGAGCTCTGGGGCCAACGTCCTGACTTTC
TRBJ1-6 | TRBD1 | few | TRBV12-3/TRBV12-4 | CASSYRQGSPLHF | TGTGCCAGCAGTTACCGACAGGGATCGCCCCTCCACTTT
TRBJ2-1 | - | - | TRBV11-2 | CASSPWGSSGYNEQFF | TGTGCCAGCAGCCCCTGGGGGAGTAGCGGTTACAATGAGCAGTTCTTC
TRBJ2-7 | TRBD1 | - | TRBV7-8 | CASSSLRTGSVEQYF | TGTGCCAGCAGCTCACTCAGGACAGGGTCCGTAGAGCAGTACTTC
TRBJ1-2 | - | - | TRBV5-1 | CASSSPTDGYTF | TGCGCCAGCAGCTCCCCTACCGATGGCTACACCTTC
TRBJ2-7 | - | once | TRBV20-1 | CCAREPTGLLAEQYF | TGCTGTGCTAGGGAACCTACGGGACTCTTAGCGGAGCAGTACTTC
TRBJ2-3 | TRBD2 | - | TRBV29-1 | CSVEDRLAGVTDTQYF | TGCAGCGTTGAAGATCGACTAGCGGGAGTCACAGATACGCAGTATTTT
TRBJ2-5 | TRBD1 | - | TRBV6-2/TRBV6-3 | CASSYRGQGRETQYF | TGTGCCAGCAGTTACAGGGGACAGGGGAGAGAGACCCAGTACTTC
TRBJ2-7 | - | - | TRBV6-5 | CASSYSTKVSRGAYEQYF | TGTGCCAGCAGTTACTCGACCAAGGTATCACGCGGGGCCTACGAGCAGTACTTC
TRBJ2-5 | - | once | TRBV24-1 | CATSAGGNQETQYF | TGTGCCACTAGTGCCGGAGGGAACCAAGAGACCCAGTACTTC
TRBJ1-2 | - | - | TRBV6-1 | CASRIRGANYGYTF | TGTGCCAGCAGAATCAGAGGAGCGAACTATGGCTACACCTTC
TRBJ2-7 | - | few | TRBV6-6 | CASSPQIEQYF | TGTGCCAGCAGCCCGCAGATCGAGCAGTACTTC
TRBJ2-7 | - | few | TRBV29-1 | CSVAPTSSYEQYF | TGCAGCGTCGCACCTACTAGCTCCTACGAGCAGTACTTC